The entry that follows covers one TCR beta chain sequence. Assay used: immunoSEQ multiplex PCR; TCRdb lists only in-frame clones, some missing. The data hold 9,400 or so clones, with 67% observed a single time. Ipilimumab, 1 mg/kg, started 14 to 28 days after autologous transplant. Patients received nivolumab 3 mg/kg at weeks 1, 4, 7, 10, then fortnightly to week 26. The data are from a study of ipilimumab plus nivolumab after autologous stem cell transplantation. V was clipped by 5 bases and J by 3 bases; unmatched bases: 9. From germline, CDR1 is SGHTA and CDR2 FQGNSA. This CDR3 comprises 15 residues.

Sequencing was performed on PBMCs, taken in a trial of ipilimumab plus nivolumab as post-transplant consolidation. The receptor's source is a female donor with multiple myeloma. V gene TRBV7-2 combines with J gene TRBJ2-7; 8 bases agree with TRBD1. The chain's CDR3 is CASSATGAVYYEQYF. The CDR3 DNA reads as TGTGCCAGCAGCGCGACAGGGGCGGTCTACTACGAGCAGTACTTC. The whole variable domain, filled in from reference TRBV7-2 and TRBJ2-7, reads GAGVSQSPSNKVTEKGKDVELRCDPISGHTALYWYRQSLGQGLEFLIYFQGNSAPDKSGLPSDRFSAERTGGSVSTLTIQRTQQEDSAVYLCASSATGAVYYEQYFGPGTRLTVT.